This T cell receptor beta chain was sequenced during a study of Ad26.COV2.S vaccination and SARS-CoV-2 variants. Germline loops: CDR1 ENHRY, CDR2 SYGVKD. The CDR3 is made up of 15 amino acids. Trimming left V 0 bases short and J 2 bases short, with 9 bases between. The protocol was immunoSEQ multiplex PCR, while the TCRdb copy is restricted to in-frame clones and leaves out a portion. The data hold about 680,000 clones, with around 89% observed a single time. Noted treatment: around 19 received Ad26.COV2.S at low or high dose, single or two shots; several received placebo; per-sample allocation not given. Collection of samples fell on day 63 after the first vaccine or placebo injection.

Sequenced material: peripheral blood, taken in a trial of Ad26.COV2.S vaccine versus placebo. This sequence originates from a person between 18 and 59 years old who received the Ad26.COV2.S COVID-19 vaccine or a placebo. This rearrangement joins TRBV10-3 to TRBJ2-3; tentatively, D is TRBD2 (5 bases). The CDR3, as DNA: TGTGCCATCAGTGAGTCGAGAGGGTTCACAGATACGCAGTATTTT. Encoded protein: CAISESRGFTDTQYF.